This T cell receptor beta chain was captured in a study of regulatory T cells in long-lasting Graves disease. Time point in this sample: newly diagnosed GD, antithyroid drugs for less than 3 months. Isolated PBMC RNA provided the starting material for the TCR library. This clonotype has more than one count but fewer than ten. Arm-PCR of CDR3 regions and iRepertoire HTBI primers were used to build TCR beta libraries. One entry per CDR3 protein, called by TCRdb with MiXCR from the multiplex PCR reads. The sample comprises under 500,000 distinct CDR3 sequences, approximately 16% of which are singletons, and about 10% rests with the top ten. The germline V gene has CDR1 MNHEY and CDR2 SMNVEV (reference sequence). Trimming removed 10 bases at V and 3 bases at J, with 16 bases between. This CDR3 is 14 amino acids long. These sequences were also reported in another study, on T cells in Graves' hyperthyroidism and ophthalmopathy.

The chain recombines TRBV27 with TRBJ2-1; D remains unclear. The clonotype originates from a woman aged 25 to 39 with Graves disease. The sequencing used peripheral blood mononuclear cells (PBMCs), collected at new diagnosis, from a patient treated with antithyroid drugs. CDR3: CATNTQAGYNEQFF. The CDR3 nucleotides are TGTGCCACCAACACCCAGGCCGGCTACAATGAGCAGTTCTTC.